This section outlines one T cell receptor (beta chain) sequence together with its context. As yet, its antigen is unknown. The data originate from a study of T cells and Merkel cell carcinoma outcomes. Study-wide findings and caveats: In Merkel cell carcinoma, repertoire and T-cell density reportedly predicted outcomes.

Profiled with immunoSEQ multiplex PCR; TCRdb holds only in-frame clones, not every one. Among a few thousand clones listed, about 88% were seen once. This CDR3 is 14 amino acids long. The V gene lost 1 base and the J gene lost 10 bases, with 16 bases spanning the gap. CDR1 is SEHNR, CDR2 FQNEAQ, per germline (reference sequence). This receptor was taken from a human donor with Merkel cell carcinoma. Sequencing used tumor tissue from Merkel cell carcinoma. V gene TRBV7-9 combines with J gene TRBJ1-2; D unresolved. The CDR3 reads CASSLVARPRDYTF. The CDR3 coding sequence is TGTGCCAGCAGCTTAGTAGCCAGGCCCCGCGACTACACCTTC.